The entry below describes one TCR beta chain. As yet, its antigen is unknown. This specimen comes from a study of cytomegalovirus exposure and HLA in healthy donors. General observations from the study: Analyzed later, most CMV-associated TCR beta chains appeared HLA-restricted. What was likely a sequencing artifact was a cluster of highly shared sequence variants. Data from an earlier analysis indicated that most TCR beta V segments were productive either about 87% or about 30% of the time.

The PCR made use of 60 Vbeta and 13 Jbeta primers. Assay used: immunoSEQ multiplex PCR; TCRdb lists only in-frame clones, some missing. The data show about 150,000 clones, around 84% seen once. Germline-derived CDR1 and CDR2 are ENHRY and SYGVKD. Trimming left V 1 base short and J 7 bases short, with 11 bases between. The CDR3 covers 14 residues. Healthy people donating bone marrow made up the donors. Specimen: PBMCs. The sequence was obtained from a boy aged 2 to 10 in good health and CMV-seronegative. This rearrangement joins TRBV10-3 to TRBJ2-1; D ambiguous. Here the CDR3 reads CAISELGLSNEQFF. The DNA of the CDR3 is TGTGCCATCAGTGAGTTGGGCCTTTCTAATGAGCAGTTCTTC.